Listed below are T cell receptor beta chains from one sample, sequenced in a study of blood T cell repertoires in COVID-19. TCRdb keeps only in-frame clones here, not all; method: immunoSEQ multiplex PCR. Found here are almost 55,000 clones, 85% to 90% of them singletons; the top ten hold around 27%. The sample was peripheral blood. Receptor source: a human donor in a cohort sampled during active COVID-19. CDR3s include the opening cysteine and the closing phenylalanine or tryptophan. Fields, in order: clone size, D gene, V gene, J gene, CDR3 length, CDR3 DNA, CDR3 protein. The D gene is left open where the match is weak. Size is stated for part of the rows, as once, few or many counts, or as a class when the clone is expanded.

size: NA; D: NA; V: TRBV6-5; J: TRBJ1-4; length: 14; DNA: TGTGCCAGCAGATCAGACAAGGTTAACGAAAAACTGTTTTTT; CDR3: CASRSDKVNEKLFF
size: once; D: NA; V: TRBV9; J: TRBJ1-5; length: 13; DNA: TGTGCCAGCAGCGCTAGCTGGGATCAGCCCCAGCATTTT; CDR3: CASSASWDQPQHF
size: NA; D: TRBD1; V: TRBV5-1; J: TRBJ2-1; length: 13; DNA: TGCGCCAGCAGCCGGGGGACAGGTAGCGAGCAGTTCTTC; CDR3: CASSRGTGSEQFF
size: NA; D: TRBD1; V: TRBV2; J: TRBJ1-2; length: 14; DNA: TGTGCCAGCAGCGCGGGACAGGGGGGATCTGGCTACACCTTC; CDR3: CASSAGQGGSGYTF
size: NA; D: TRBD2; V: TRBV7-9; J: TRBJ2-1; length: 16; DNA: TGTGCCAGCAGCTCGAGGACTAGCGGGAGGGCCAATGAGCAGTTCTTC; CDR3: CASSSRTSGRANEQFF
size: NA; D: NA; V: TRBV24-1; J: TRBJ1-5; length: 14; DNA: TGTGCCACCAGTGACCGCACTTTATCCCAGCCCCAGCATTTT; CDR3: CATSDRTLSQPQHF
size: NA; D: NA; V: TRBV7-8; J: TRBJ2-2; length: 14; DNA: TGTGCCAGCAGCCGAGAGGGAGAGACCGGGGAGCTGTTTTTT; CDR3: CASSREGETGELFF
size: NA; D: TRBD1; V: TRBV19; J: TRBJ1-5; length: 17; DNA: TGTGCCAGTACCGAGCGGGACAGGGGTTACGGCGATCAGCCCCAGCATTTT; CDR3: CASTERDRGYGDQPQHF
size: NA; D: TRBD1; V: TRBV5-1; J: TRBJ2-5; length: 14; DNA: TGCGCCAGCAGCTTGGGACAGGGAAAAGAGACCCAGTACTTC; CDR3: CASSLGQGKETQYF
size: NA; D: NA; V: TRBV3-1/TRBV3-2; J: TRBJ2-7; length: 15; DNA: TGTGCCAGCAGCCAAGGCATGGGGGGATTGGTCGAGCAGTACTTC; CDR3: CASSQGMGGLVEQYF
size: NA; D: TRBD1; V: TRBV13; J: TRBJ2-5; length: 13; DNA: TGTGCCAGCAGCTTACATGCAGGGGGTGAGCGGTACTTC; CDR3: CASSLHAGGERYF
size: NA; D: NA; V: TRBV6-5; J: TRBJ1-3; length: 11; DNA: TGTGCCAGCAGTTACGGAGGCACCATATATTTT; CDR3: CASSYGGTIYF
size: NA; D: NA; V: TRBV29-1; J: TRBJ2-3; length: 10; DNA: TGCAGCTTCAGGGCAGATACGCAGTATTTT; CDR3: CSFRADTQYF
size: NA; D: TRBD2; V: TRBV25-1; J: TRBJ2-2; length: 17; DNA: TGTGCCAGCAGTGAGTCTAGCGGGAGGGCAAACACCGGGGAGCTGTTTTTT; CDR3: CASSESSGRANTGELFF
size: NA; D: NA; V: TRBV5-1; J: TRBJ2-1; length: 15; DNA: TGCGCCAGCAGCTTGGTCCAGGGGCAGGGCAATGAGCAGTTCTTC; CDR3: CASSLVQGQGNEQFF
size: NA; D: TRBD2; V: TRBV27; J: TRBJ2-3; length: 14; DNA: TGTGCCAGCAGTGCCCAGACTAGCTGGGATACGCAGTATTTT; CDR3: CASSAQTSWDTQYF
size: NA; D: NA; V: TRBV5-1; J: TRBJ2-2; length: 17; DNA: TGCGCCAGCTCAATACTAGGGGGGGGCCAGCCAGCCGGGGAGCTGTTTTTT; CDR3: CASSILGGGQPAGELFF
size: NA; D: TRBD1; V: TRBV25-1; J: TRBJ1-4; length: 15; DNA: TGTGCCAGCAGTGAAGCGGACAGGCGTAATGAAAAACTGTTTTTT; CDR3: CASSEADRRNEKLFF
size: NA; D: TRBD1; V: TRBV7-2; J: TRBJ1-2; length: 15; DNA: TGTGCCAGCAGCATAAGGACAGGGGGTGGCTATGGCTACACCTTC; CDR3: CASSIRTGGGYGYTF
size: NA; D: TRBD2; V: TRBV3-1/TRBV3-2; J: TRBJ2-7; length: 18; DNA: TGTGCCAGCAGCCCTGCTTGGGGCACTAGCGGGAGTACCTACGAGCAGTACTTC; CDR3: CASSPAWGTSGSTYEQYF
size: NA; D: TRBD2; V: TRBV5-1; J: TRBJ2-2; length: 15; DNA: TGCGCCAGCAGCTTAGCGGGAGCGAACACCGGGGAGCTGTTTTTT; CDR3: CASSLAGANTGELFF
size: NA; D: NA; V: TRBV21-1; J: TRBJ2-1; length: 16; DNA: TGTGCCAGCAGCAAAGAGGGACAGGGCGGCCCCAGTGAGCAGTTCTTC; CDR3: CASSKEGQGGPSEQFF
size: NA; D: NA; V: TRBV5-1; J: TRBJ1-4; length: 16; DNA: TGCGCCAGCAGAAACCAAGGGGGGGGAACTAATGAAAAACTGTTTTTT; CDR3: CASRNQGGGTNEKLFF